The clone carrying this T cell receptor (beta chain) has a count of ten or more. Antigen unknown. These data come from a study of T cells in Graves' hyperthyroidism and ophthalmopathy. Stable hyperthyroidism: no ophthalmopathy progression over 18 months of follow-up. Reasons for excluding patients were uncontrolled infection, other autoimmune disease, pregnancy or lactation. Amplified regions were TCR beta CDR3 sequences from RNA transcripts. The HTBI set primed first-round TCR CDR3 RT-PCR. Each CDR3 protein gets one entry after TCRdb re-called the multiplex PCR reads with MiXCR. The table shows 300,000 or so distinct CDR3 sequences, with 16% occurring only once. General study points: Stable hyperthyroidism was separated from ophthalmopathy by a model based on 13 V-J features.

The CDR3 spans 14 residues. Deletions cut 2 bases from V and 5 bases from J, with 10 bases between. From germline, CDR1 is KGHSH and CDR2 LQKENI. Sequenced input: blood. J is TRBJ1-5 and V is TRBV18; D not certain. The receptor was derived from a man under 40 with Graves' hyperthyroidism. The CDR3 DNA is TGTGCCAGCTCACCAGCCGGTGGCGATCAGCCCCAGCATTTT. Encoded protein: CASSPAGGDQPQHF. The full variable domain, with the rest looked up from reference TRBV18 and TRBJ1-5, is NAGVMQNPRHLVRRRGQEARLRCSPMKGHSHVYWYRQLPEEGLKFMVYLQKENIIDESGMPKERFSAEFPKEGPSILRIQQVVRGDSAAYFCASSPAGGDQPQHFGDGTRLSIL.